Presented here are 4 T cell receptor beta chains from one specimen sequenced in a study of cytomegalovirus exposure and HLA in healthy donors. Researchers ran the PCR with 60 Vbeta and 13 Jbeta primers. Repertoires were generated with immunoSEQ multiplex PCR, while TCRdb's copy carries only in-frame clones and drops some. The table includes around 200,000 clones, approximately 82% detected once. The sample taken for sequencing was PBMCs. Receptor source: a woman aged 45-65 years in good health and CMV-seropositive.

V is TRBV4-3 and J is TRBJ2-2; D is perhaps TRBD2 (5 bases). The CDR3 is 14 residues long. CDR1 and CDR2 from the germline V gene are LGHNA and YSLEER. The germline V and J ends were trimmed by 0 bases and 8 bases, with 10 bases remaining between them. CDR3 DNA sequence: TGCGCCAGCAGCCAAGAGGGGTCGGGGGGGGAGCTGTTTTTT. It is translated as CASSQEGSGGELFF.

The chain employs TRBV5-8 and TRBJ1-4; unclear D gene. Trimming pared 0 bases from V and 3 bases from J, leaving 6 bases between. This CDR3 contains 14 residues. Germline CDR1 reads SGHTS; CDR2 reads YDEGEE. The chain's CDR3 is CASSLGAANEKLFF. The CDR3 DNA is TGTGCCAGCAGCTTGGGGGCAGCTAATGAAAAACTGTTTTTT.

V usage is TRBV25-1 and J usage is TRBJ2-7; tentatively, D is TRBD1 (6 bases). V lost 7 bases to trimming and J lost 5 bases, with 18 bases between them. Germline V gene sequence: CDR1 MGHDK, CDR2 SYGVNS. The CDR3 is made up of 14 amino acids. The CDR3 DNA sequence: TGTGCCAGCACCGGGCCCAGGGGCGGCGACGAGCAGTACTTC. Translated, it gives CASTGPRGGDEQYF.

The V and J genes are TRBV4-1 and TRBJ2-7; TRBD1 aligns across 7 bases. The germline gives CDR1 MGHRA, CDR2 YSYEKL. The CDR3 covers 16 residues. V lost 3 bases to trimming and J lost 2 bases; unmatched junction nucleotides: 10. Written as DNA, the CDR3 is TGCGCCAGCAGCCACCTCAGACGACAGGGCACCTACGAGCAGTACTTC. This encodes CASSHLRRQGTYEQYF.